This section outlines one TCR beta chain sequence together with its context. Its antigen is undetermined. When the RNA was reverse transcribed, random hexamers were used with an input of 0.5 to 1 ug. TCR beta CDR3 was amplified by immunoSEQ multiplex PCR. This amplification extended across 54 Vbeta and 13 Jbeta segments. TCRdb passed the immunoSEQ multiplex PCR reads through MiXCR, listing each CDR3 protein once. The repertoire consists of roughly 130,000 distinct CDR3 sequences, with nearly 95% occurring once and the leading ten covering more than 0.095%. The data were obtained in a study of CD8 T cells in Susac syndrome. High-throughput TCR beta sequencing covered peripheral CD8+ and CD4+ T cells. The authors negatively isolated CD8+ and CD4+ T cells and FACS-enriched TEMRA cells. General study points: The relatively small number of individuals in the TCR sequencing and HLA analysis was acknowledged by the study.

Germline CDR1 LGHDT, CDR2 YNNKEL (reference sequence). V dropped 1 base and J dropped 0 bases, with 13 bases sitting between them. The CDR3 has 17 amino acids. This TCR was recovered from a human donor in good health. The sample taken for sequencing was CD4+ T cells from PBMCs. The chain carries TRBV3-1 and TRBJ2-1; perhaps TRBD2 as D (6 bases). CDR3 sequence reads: CASSQGVSGSSYNEQFF. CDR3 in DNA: TGTGCCAGCAGCCAAGGTGTTAGCGGAAGCTCCTACAATGAGCAGTTCTTC.